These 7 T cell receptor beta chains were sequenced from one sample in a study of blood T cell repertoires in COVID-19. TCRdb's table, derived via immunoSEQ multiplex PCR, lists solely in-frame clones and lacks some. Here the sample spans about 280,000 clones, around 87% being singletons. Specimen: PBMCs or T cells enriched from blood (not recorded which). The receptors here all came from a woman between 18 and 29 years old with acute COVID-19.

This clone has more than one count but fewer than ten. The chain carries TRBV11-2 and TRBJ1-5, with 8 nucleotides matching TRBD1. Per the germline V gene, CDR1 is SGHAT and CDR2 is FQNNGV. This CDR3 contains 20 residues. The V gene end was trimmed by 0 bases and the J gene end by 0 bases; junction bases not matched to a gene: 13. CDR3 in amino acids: CASSLERTHRGTYSNQPQHF. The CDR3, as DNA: TGTGCCAGCAGCTTAGAACGTACTCACAGGGGGACTTATAGCAATCAGCCCCAGCATTTT. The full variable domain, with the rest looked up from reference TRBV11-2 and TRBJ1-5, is EAGVAQSPRYKIIEKRQSVAFWCNPISGHATLYWYQQILGQGPKLLIQFQNNGVVDDSQLPKDRFSAERLKGVDSTLKIQPAKLEDSAVYLCASSLERTHRGTYSNQPQHFGDGTRLSIL.

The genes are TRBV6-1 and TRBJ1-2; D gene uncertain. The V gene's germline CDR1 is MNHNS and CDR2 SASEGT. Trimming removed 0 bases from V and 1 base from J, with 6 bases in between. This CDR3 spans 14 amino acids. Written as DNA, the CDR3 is TGTGCCAGCAGTGAAGCCCTCAGTAACTATGGCTACACCTTC. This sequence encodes CASSEALSNYGYTF.

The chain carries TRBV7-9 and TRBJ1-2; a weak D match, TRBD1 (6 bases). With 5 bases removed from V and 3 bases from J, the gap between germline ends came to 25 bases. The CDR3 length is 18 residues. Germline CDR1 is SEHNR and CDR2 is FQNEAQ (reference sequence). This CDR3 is CASSHGSGVVPTDYGYTF. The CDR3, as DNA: TGTGCCAGCAGCCACGGATCAGGGGTTGTCCCTACTGACTATGGCTACACCTTC.

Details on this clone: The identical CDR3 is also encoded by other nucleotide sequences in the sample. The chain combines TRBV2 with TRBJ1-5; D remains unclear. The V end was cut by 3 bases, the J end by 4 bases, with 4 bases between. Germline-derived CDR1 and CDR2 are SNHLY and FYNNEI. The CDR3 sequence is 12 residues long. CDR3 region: CASSDPNQPQHF. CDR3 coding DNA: TGTGCCAGCAGTGACCCTAATCAGCCCCAGCATTTT. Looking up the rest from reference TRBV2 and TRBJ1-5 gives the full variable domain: EPEVTQTPSHQVTQMGQEVILRCVPISNHLYFYWYRQILGQKVEFLVSFYNNEISEKSEIFDDQFSVERPDGSNFTLKIRSTKLEDSAMYFCASSDPNQPQHFGDGTRLSIL.

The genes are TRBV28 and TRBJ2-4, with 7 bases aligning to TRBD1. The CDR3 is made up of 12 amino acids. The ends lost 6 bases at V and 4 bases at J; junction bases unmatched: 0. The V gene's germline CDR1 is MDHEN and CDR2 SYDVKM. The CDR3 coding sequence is TGTGCCAGCAGACAGGGGAAAAACATTCAGTACTTC. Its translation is CASRQGKNIQYF.

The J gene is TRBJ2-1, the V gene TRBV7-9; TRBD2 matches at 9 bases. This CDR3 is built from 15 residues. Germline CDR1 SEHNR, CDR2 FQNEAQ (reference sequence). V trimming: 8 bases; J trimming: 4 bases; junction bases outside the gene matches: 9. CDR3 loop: CASPSGLAGYNEQFF. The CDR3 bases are TGTGCCAGCCCCTCTGGTCTAGCGGGATACAATGAGCAGTTCTTC.

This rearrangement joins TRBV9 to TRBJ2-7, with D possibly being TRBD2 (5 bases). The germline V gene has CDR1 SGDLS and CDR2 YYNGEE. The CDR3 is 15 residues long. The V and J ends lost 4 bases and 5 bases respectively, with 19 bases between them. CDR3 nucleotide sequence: TGTGCCAGCAGCCCGCGGGCGGAGACATCCCACGAGCAGTACTTC. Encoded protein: CASSPRAETSHEQYF.